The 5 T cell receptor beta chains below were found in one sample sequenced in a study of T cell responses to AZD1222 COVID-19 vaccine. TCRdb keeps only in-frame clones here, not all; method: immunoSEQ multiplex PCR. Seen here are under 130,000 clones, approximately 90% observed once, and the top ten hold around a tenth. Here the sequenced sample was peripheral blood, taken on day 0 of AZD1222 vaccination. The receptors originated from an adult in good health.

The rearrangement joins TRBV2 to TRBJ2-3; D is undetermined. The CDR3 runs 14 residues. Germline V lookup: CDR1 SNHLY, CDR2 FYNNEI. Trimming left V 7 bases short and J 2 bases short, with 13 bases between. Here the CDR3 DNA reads TGTGCCAGCACGGTTGCGGATTCCACAGATACGCAGTATTTT. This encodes CASTVADSTDTQYF.

The CDR3: CASSLGDRGENQPQHF. In nucleotides, the CDR3 is TGTGCCAGCAGTTTAGGGGACAGGGGGGAAAATCAGCCCCAGCATTTT. The chain recombines TRBV27 with TRBJ1-5, with 11 nucleotides matching TRBD1. This CDR3 has 16 amino acids. Germline loops: CDR1 MNHEY, CDR2 SMNVEV (reference sequence). The V gene end was trimmed by 2 bases and the J gene end by 4 bases; junction bases not matched to a gene: 4.

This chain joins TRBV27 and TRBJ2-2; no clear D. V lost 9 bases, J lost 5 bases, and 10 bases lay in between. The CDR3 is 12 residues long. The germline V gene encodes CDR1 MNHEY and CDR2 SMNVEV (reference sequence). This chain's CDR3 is CASPKGTGELFF. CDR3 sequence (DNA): TGTGCCAGTCCAAAGGGAACCGGGGAGCTGTTTTTT.

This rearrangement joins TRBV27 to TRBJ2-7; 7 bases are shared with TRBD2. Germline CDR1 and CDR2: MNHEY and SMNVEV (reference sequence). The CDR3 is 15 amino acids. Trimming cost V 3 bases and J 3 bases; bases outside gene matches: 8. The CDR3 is CASSFKASGVYEQYF. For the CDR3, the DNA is TGTGCCAGCAGTTTTAAGGCTAGCGGAGTCTACGAGCAGTACTTC.

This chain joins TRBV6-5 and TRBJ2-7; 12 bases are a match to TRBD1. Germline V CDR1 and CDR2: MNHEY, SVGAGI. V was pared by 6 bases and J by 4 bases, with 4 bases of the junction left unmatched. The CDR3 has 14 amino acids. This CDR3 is CASRGTGGLYEQYF. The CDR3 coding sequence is TGTGCCAGCAGGGGGACAGGGGGCTTGTACGAGCAGTACTTC.